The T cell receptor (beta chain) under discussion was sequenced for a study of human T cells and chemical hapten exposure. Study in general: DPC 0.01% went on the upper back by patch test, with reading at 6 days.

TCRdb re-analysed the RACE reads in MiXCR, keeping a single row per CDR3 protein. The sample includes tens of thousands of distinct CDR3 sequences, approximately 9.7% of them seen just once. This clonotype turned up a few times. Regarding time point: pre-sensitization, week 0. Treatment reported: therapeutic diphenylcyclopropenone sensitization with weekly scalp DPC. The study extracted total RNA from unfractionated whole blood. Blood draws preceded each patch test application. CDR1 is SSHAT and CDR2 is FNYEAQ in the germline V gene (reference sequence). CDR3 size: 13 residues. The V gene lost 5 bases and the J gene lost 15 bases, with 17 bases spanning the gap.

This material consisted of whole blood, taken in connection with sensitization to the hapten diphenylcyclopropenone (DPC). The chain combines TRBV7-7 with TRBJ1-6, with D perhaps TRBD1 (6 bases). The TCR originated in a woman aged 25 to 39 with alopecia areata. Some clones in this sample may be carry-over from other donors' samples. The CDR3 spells CASSPGAGDRLHF. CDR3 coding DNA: TGTGCCAGCAGCCCCGGGGCAGGGGATCGCCTCCACTTT.